These 28 T cell receptor beta chains were all obtained from the same sample, sequenced in a study of T cell repertoires in cytomegalovirus infection. Each CDR3 protein gets one entry after TCRdb re-called the reads with MiXCR. The data hold roughly 720,000 distinct CDR3 sequences, with under 40% observed a single time. The sequencing sample was made of PBMCs. The receptor set was obtained from a human donor in good health (CMV status not recorded). Some clones in this sample may be carry-over from other donors' samples.

This clonotype was counted a single time. Since no conserved phenylalanine or tryptophan closes the CDR3, a read error is the likely cause. The DNA is omitted, as the CDR3 cannot be located on it reliably, and the CDR3 follows TCRdb's listing. The chain joins TRBV12-3 or TRBV12-4 to TRBJ2-1. The CDR3 is made up of 15 amino acids, end residues included. The CDR3: CASSNSGTTYNEQLL.

This clonotype was detected only a few times. The chain uses TRBV12-3 or TRBV12-4 and TRBJ2-7; TRBD1 agrees at 8 bases. The trim removed 4 bases at V and 2 bases at J, leaving 4 bases unmatched. The CDR3 is 14 amino acids. This CDR3 reads CASSWQGATYEQYF. The CDR3 DNA reads as TGTGCCAGCAGTTGGCAGGGGGCTACCTACGAGCAGTACTTC.

The rearrangement uses TRBV7-2 and TRBJ1-2; 9 nucleotides match TRBD1. Germline V lookup: CDR1 SGHTA, CDR2 FQGNSA. Trimming removed 5 bases from V and 5 bases from J; junction bases left unmatched: 6. The CDR3 is made up of 14 amino acids. The CDR3 loop is CASSADRGKYGYTF. The CDR3 DNA sequence: TGTGCCAGCAGCGCGGACAGGGGAAAATATGGCTACACCTTC.

The V gene is TRBV7-3, the J gene TRBJ2-1; the D call may be TRBD1 or TRBD2 (5 bases each). Germline assignment: CDR1 SGHTA and CDR2 FQGTGA. V lost 0 bases, J lost 14 bases, and 20 bases lay in between. This CDR3 spans 15 amino acids. CDR3 amino acids: CASSLTALGESDKFF. The CDR3, as DNA: TGTGCCAGCAGCTTAACGGCCTTGGGGGAGAGTGATAAGTTCTTC.

This clonotype was found many times. The chain uses TRBV7-2 and TRBJ2-3, with 7 bases aligning to TRBD1. With V trimmed by 2 bases and J by 5 bases, 4 bases remained unmatched. Germline CDR1 and CDR2: SGHTA and FQGNSA. The CDR3 runs to 14 residues. CDR3 DNA: TGTGCCAGCAGCTTACACAGGGGCCAAGATACGCAGTATTTT. As protein: CASSLHRGQDTQYF.

The chain joins TRBV7-2 to TRBJ2-7; tentatively, D is TRBD1 or TRBD2 (5 bases each). Looked up from germline, CDR1 is SGHTA and CDR2 is FQGNSA. Trimming cost V 4 bases and J 5 bases, with 12 bases left between them. This CDR3 has 13 residues. The CDR3 DNA sequence: TGTGCCAGCAGCTCCGGGACCATCAACGAGCAGTACTTC. Protein sequence: CASSSGTINEQYF.

A few counts support this clonotype. This chain connects TRBV5-6 to TRBJ2-1, with 8 bases fitting TRBD1. V was clipped by 4 bases and J by 8 bases; unmatched bases: 11. Per germline, CDR1 SGHDT and CDR2 YYEEEE. The CDR3 is made up of 15 amino acids. CDR3 DNA: TGTGCCAGCAGCGCCGGGCAGGGGGCTGGGGATGAGCAGTTCTTC. Amino acid sequence: CASSAGQGAGDEQFF.

There are a few counts of this clonotype. The chain uses TRBV2 and TRBJ2-1; 7 positions match TRBD2. The CDR3 runs to 14 residues. V was pared by 10 bases and J by 14 bases, with 20 bases of the junction left unmatched. Germline-derived CDR1 and CDR2 are SNHLY and FYNNEI. The CDR3 loop is CATIQGLGTGGEFF. The CDR3 coding sequence is TGTGCCACCATCCAGGGATTAGGGACTGGGGGGGAGTTCTTC.

The V and J genes are TRBV6-1 and TRBJ1-1; D is possibly TRBD1 (5 bases). V gave up 8 bases and J gave up 1 base, with 14 bases separating them. Per germline, CDR1 MNHNS and CDR2 SASEGT. The CDR3 totals 14 residues. The CDR3 loop is CASVRQLQNTEAFF. The CDR3 DNA reads TGTGCCAGCGTAAGACAGTTACAGAACACTGAAGCTTTCTTT.

This clonotype was observed a few times. CDR3 residues: CATSRDRGIATGELFF. As DNA, the CDR3 is TGTGCCACCAGCAGAGATAGGGGGATCGCCACCGGGGAGCTGTTTTTT. The V gene is TRBV15, the J gene TRBJ2-2; D possibly corresponds to TRBD1 (6 bases). There are 16 residues in the CDR3. Trimming stripped 0 bases from V and 4 bases from J, with 12 bases between. Germline V gene sequence: CDR1 LNHNV, CDR2 YYDKDF (reference sequence).

The chain carries TRBV28 and TRBJ1-1; D gene uncertain. Germline CDR1 reads MDHEN; CDR2 reads SYDVKM. Trimming removed 7 bases from V and 4 bases from J, with 7 bases in between. This CDR3 region has 11 residues. CDR3 sequence (DNA): TGTGCCAGCACTGGGCCCACTGAAGCTTTCTTT. Translation gives CASTGPTEAFF.

The gene calls are TRBV3-1 and TRBJ2-7; D possibly corresponds to TRBD2 (6 bases). V was clipped by 4 bases and J by 0 bases, with 13 bases between them. Germline V gene sequence: CDR1 LGHDT, CDR2 YNNKEL (reference sequence). This CDR3 has 15 amino acids. CDR3 bases: TGTGCCAGCAGCCGGGACCTAGCGTACTCCTACGAGCAGTACTTC. It encodes CASSRDLAYSYEQYF.

In this sample, this clonotype turned up a few times. The rearrangement links TRBV28 to TRBJ1-2, with a weak D call TRBD1 (6 bases). CDR1 is MDHEN and CDR2 is SYDVKM in the germline V gene. The CDR3 is made up of 15 amino acids. Trimming took 4 bases from V and 5 from J, leaving 17 bases between them. The CDR3 protein is CASSSVPGQQYGYTF. For the CDR3, the DNA is TGTGCCAGCAGTTCGGTACCGGGACAACAATATGGCTACACCTTC.

The J gene is TRBJ1-1, the V gene TRBV6-6; D is uncertain. CDR3 length: 12 residues. V lost 6 bases, J lost 5 bases, and 10 bases lay in between. CDR1 is MNHNY, CDR2 SVGAGI, per germline (reference sequence). The CDR3 sequence is CASRIKVTEAFF. The CDR3 bases are TGTGCCAGCAGGATAAAAGTGACTGAAGCTTTCTTT.

This clonotype has a handful of counts. The V call is TRBV12-3 or TRBV12-4, the J call TRBJ2-1; weak D call: TRBD2 (5 bases). V was shortened by 1 base and J by 3 bases, with 7 bases between the two germline ends. The CDR3 covers 14 residues. The CDR3 is CASSLGGIYNEQFF. The CDR3 coding sequence is TGTGCCAGCAGTTTAGGAGGGATCTACAATGAGCAGTTCTTC.

This clonotype has a handful of counts. The chain couples TRBV28 to TRBJ2-4, with D perhaps TRBD2 (5 bases). The germline V gene encodes CDR1 MDHEN and CDR2 SYDVKM. V was shortened by 0 bases and J by 6 bases, with 18 bases between the two germline ends. This CDR3 comprises 17 residues. The CDR3 nucleotides read TGTGCCAGCAGTTTATGGGAAAGACTACCGGCAAGAAACATTCAGTACTTC. This codes for CASSLWERLPARNIQYF.

The chain links TRBV7-2 to TRBJ2-7, with D perhaps assigned TRBD1 or TRBD2 (6 bases each). This CDR3 region has 18 residues. V lost 2 bases and J 1 base, leaving 21 bases between the germline ends. Per germline, CDR1 SGHTA and CDR2 FQGNSA. The CDR3 DNA reads TGTGCCAGCAGCTTAAGGGGGGCGGAACGGTTCGGTTCCTACGAGCAGTACTTC. It specifies CASSLRGAERFGSYEQYF.

The chain recombines TRBV14 with TRBJ1-1; unclear D gene. Per germline, CDR1 SGHDN and CDR2 FVKESK. V shed 5 bases and J shed 3 bases, with 10 bases lying between them. The CDR3 loop spans 13 amino acids. The CDR3 sequence: CASSAIIYTEAFF. CDR3 sequence (DNA): TGTGCCAGCAGCGCTATAATTTACACTGAAGCTTTCTTT.

The chain couples TRBV27 to TRBJ1-5, with unresolved D. Germline lookup yields CDR1 MNHEY and CDR2 SMNVEV (reference sequence). Trimming cost V 5 bases and J 2 bases, with 10 bases left between them. This CDR3 is built from 14 residues. DNA of the CDR3: TGTGCCAGCAGTCTAATGTTGGGCAATCAGCCCCAGCATTTT. Amino acids: CASSLMLGNQPQHF.

This clonotype was observed many times. V and J are TRBV7-2 and TRBJ1-2; D ambiguous. Trimming pared 4 bases from V and 7 bases from J, leaving 16 bases between. The CDR3 is 14 amino acids. Germline V lookup: CDR1 SGHTA, CDR2 FQGNSA. CDR3 residues: CASSWATLSVGYTF. For the CDR3, the DNA is TGTGCCAGCAGCTGGGCCACTCTGTCCGTTGGCTACACCTTC. Looking up the rest from reference TRBV7-2 and TRBJ1-2 gives the full variable domain: GAGVSQSPSNKVTEKGKDVELRCDPISGHTALYWYRQSLGQGLEFLIYFQGNSAPDKSGLPSDRFSAERTGGSVSTLTIQRTQQEDSAVYLCASSWATLSVGYTFGSGTRLTVV.

The V gene is TRBV7-2, the J gene TRBJ2-2, with TRBD2 identical over 10 bases. J gave up 1 base and V 4 bases, and 3 bases lay outside the gene matches. The CDR3 contains 16 residues. Germline CDR1 is SGHTA and CDR2 is FQGNSA. For the CDR3, the DNA is TGTGCCAGCAGCTCGATAGCGGGGGGGAACACCGGGGAGCTGTTTTTT. Protein sequence: CASSSIAGGNTGELFF. The full variable domain, completed using reference TRBV7-2 and TRBJ2-2, is GAGVSQSPSNKVTEKGKDVELRCDPISGHTALYWYRQSLGQGLEFLIYFQGNSAPDKSGLPSDRFSAERTGGSVSTLTIQRTQQEDSAVYLCASSSIAGGNTGELFFGEGSRLTVL.

This chain connects TRBV15 to TRBJ2-6; tentatively, D is TRBD2 (5 bases). V was shortened by 3 bases and J by 0 bases, with 9 bases between the two germline ends. Per the germline V gene, CDR1 is LNHNV and CDR2 is YYDKDF (reference sequence). The CDR3 loop spans 16 amino acids. The CDR3 loop reads CATSSAEGSGANVLTF. In DNA form, the CDR3 reads TGTGCCACCAGCAGCGCCGAGGGCTCTGGGGCCAACGTCCTGACTTTC. The whole variable domain, remainder taken from reference TRBV15 and TRBJ2-6, is DAMVIQNPRYQVTQFGKPVTLSCSQTLNHNVMYWYQQKSSQAPKLLFHYYDKDFNNEADTPDNFQSRRPNTSFCFLDIRSPGLGDTAMYLCATSSAEGSGANVLTFGAGSRLTVL.

The rearrangement links TRBV5-5 to TRBJ2-7, with D tentatively TRBD1 (6 bases). Trimming shortened V by 0 bases and J by 5 bases, and 15 bases separated the two germline ends. The CDR3 runs to 15 residues. Germline V lookup: CDR1 SGHKS, CDR2 YYEKEE (reference sequence). The CDR3 reads CASSLAQGLNDEQYF. CDR3 bases: TGTGCCAGCAGCTTGGCCCAGGGGCTTAACGACGAGCAGTACTTC.

The gene calls are TRBV20-1 and TRBJ2-6; D gene ambiguous. V was cut by 6 bases and J by 0 bases, with 3 bases left in between. Germline V gives CDR1 DFQATT, CDR2 SNEGSKA (reference sequence). The CDR3 spans 12 residues. CDR3 amino acids: CSAHSGANVLTF. CDR3 DNA sequence: TGCAGTGCCCACTCTGGGGCCAACGTCCTGACTTTC.

This rearrangement joins TRBV27 to TRBJ2-3, with 8 bases lining up with TRBD2. This CDR3 comprises 15 residues. Germline V gives CDR1 MNHEY, CDR2 SMNVEV (reference sequence). The junction had 5 bases not matched to a gene; V was cut back by 5 bases and J by 1 base. CDR3 region: CASSPSTSGTDTQYF. The CDR3 region has the DNA TGTGCCAGCAGTCCGTCGACTAGCGGCACAGATACGCAGTATTTT.

CDR3 coding DNA: TGTGCCACGCAACCGGGACAGACCTCCTACGAGCAGTACTTC. Its protein product is CATQPGQTSYEQYF. The chain has TRBV10-3 and TRBJ2-7; the match to TRBD1 covers 7 bases. The V gene end was trimmed by 10 bases and the J gene end by 0 bases; junction bases not matched to a gene: 9. Germline CDR1 and CDR2: ENHRY and SYGVKD. This CDR3 contains 14 residues.

This clonotype was seen a few times. V and J are TRBV19 and TRBJ2-5; 10 bases are shared with TRBD1. V lost 5 bases, J lost 3 bases, and 12 bases stayed unmatched. The germline V gene has CDR1 LNHDA and CDR2 SQIVND (reference sequence). The CDR3 sequence is 17 residues long. The CDR3 here is CASSPPPGTGAKETQYF. The CDR3 DNA sequence: TGTGCCAGTAGTCCTCCCCCCGGGACAGGGGCCAAAGAGACCCAGTACTTC. Full variable domain (missing parts from reference TRBV19 and TRBJ2-5): DGGITQSPKYLFRKEGQNVTLSCEQNLNHDAMYWYRQDPGQGLRLIYYSQIVNDFQKGDIAEGYSVSREKKESFPLTVTSAQKNPTAFYLCASSPPPGTGAKETQYFGPGTRLLVL.

This clonotype has just one count. Because it lacks the conserved phenylalanine or tryptophan at the end, this CDR3 is likely a read error. CDR3 DNA: TGTGCCAGCAGCTTTCGCCGGGACGGTGGGGTCTCTGGAAACACCATATATCTT. Translated: CASSFRRDGGVSGNTIYL. The rearrangement uses TRBV7-8 and TRBJ1-3; possibly TRBD1 for D (5 bases). V gave up 3 bases and J gave up 0 bases, with 18 bases separating them. The germline gives CDR1 SGHVS, CDR2 FQNEAQ. The CDR3 consists of 18 residues.